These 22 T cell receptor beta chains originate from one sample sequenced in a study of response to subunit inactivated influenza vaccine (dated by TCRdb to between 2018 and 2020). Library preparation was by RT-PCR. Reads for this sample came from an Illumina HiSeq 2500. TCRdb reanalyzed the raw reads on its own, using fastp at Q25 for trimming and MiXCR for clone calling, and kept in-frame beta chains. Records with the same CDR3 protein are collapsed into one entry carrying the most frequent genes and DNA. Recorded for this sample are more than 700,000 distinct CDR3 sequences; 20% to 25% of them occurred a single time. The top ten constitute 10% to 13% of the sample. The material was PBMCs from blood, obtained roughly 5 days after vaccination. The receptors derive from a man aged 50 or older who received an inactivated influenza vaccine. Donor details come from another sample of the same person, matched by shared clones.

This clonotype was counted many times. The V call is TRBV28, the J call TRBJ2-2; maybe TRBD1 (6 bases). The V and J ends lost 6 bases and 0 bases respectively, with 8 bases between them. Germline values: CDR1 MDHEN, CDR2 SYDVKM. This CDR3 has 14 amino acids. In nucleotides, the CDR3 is TGTGCCAGCAGCTGGACAGCGAACACCGGGGAGCTGTTTTTT. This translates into CASSWTANTGELFF.

CDR3 in DNA: TGTGCCAGCACGGGGGATTTAAGCGGTGCCGGGGAGCTGTTTTTT. Translating gives CASTGDLSGAGELFF. V gene TRBV9 combines with J gene TRBJ2-2; maybe TRBD2 (6 bases). Germline lookup yields CDR1 SGDLS and CDR2 YYNGEE. Trimming removed 6 bases from V and 6 bases from J, with 18 bases in between. This CDR3 spans 15 amino acids.

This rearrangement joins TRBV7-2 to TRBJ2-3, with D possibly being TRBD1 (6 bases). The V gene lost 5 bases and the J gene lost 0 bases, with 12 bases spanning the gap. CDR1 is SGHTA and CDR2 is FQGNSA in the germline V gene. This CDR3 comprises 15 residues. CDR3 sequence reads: CASSPRGWSTDTQYF. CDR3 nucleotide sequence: TGTGCCAGCAGCCCCAGGGGCTGGAGCACAGATACGCAGTATTTT.

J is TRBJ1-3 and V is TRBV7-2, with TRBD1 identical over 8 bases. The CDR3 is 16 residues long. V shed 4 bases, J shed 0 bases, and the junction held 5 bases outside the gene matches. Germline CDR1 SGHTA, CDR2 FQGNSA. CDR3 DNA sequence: TGTGCCAGCAGCTCCTGGACAGGGAACTCTGGAAACACCATATATTTT. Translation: CASSSWTGNSGNTIYF.

The CDR3 is CSGREWQETQYF. The CDR3 nucleotides are TGCAGTGGGCGGGAGTGGCAAGAGACCCAGTACTTC. V usage is TRBV20-1 and J usage is TRBJ2-5; 7 bases are a match to TRBD2. CDR1 and CDR2 from the germline V gene are DFQATT and SNEGSKA (reference sequence). The V gene end was trimmed by 7 bases and the J gene end by 2 bases; junction bases not matched to a gene: 4. The CDR3 is 12 residues long.

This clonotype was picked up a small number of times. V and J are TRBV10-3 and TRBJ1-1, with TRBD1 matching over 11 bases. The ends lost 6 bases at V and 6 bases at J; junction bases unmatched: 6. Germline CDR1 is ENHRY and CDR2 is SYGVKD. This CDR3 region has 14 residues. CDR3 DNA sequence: TGTGCCATCAGCGTCCCGGGACAGGGGGCTGAAGCTTTCTTT. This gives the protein CAISVPGQGAEAFF.

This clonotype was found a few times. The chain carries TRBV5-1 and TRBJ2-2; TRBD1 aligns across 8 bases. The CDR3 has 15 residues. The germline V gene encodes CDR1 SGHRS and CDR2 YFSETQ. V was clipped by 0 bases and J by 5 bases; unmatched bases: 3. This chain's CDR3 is CASSLGDRFTGELFF. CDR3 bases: TGCGCCAGCAGCTTGGGGGACAGGTTTACCGGGGAGCTGTTTTTT.

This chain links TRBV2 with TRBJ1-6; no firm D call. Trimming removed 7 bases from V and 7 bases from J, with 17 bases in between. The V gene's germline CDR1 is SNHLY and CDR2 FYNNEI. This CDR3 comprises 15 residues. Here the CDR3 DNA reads TGTGCCAGCAAGATGGGCCTAGGTGGAAATTCACCCCTCCACTTT. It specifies CASKMGLGGNSPLHF.

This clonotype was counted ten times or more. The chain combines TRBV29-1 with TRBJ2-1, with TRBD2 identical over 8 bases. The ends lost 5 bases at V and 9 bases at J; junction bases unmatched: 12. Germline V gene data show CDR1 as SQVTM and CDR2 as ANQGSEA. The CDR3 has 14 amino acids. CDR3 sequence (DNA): TGCAGCGTTTCGGGGGGGCAGGGAAAATTTGAGCAGTTCTTC. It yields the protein CSVSGGQGKFEQFF.

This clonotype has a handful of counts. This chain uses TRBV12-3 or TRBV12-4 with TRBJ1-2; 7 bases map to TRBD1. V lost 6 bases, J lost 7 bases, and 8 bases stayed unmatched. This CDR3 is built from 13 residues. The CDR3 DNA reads TGTGCCAGCAGAGCGACAGGGACTGGTGGCTACACCTTC. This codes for CASRATGTGGYTF.

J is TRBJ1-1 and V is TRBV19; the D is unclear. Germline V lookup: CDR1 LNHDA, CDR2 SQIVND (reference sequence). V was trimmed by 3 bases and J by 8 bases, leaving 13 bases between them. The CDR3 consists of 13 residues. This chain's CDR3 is CASSIGRRTEAFF. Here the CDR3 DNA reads TGTGCCAGTAGTATCGGCAGGCGTACCGAAGCTTTCTTT.

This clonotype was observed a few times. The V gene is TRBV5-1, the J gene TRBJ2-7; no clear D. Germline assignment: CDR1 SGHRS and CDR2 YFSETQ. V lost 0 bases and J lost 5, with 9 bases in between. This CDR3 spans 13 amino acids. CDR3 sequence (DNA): TGCGCCAGCAGCTTGGCGACGGTCGACGAGCAGTACTTC. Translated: CASSLATVDEQYF.

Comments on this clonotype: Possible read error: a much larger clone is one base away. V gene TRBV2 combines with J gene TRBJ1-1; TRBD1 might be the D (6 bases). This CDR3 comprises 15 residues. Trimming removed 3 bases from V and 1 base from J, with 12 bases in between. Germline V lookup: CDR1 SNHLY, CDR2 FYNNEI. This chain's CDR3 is CASSDDKGENTEAFF. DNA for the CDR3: TGTGCCAGCAGTGACGACAAGGGGGAGAACACTGAAGCTTTCTTT.

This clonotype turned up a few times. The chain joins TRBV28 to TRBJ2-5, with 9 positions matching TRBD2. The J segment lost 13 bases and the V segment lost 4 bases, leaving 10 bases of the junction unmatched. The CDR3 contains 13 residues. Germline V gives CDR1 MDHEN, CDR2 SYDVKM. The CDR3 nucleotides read TGTGCCAGCAGTTCAGGGACTAGCCGACCTCCGTACTTC. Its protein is CASSSGTSRPPYF.

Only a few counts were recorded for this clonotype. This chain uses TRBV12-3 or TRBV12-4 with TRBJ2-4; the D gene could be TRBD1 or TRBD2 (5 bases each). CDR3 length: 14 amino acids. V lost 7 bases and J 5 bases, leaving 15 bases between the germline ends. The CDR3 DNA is TGTGCCAGCACCCGGGGCAGCGTACAAAACATTCAGTACTTC. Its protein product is CASTRGSVQNIQYF.

The CDR3 sequence: CASSLVHNTDTQYF. The CDR3 region has the DNA TGTGCCAGCAGCTTAGTCCATAACACAGATACGCAGTATTTT. The chain employs TRBV7-3 and TRBJ2-3; D gene unclear. Trimming shortened V by 2 bases and J by 2 bases, and 8 bases separated the two germline ends. CDR3 size: 14 residues. In germline, CDR1 is SGHTA, CDR2 FQGTGA.

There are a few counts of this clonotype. The CDR3 sequence is CASSPLDYKYNEQFF. CDR3 DNA sequence: TGTGCCAGCAGCCCATTGGACTACAAATACAATGAGCAGTTCTTC. The J gene is TRBJ2-1, the V gene TRBV7-8; possible D gene TRBD2, 6 bases. The CDR3 is 15 amino acids. Germline assignment: CDR1 SGHVS and CDR2 FQNEAQ. Trimming pared 5 bases from V and 4 bases from J, leaving 15 bases between.

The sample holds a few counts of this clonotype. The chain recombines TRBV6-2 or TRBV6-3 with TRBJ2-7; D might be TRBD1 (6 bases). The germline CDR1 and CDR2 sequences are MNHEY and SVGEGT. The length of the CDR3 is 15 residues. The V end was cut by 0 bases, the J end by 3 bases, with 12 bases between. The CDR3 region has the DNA TGTGCCAGCAGTTACTCTCTGGACAGTATCTACGAGCAGTACTTC. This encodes CASSYSLDSIYEQYF.

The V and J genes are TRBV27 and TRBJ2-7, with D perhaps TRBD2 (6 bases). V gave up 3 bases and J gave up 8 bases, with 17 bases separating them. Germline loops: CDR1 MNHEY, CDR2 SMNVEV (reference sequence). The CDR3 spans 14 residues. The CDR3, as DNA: TGTGCCAGCAGTTTTACGATGGTAGCGGAAAAGCAGTACTTC. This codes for CASSFTMVAEKQYF.

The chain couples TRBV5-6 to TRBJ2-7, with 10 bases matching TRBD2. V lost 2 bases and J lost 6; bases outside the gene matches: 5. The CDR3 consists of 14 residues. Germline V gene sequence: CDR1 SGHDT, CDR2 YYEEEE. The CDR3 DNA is TGTGCCAGCAGCTTCAAGCGGGGGGGCCGCGAGCAGTACTTC. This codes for CASSFKRGGREQYF.

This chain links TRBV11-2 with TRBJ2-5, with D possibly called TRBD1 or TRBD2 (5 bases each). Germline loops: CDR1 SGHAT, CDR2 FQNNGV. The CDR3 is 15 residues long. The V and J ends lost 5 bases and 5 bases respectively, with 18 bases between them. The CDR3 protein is CASSLLSGWRETQYF. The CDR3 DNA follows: TGTGCCAGCAGCCTCCTTTCAGGGTGGAGGGAGACCCAGTACTTC. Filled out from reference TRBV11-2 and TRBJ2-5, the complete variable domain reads EAGVAQSPRYKIIEKRQSVAFWCNPISGHATLYWYQQILGQGPKLLIQFQNNGVVDDSQLPKDRFSAERLKGVDSTLKIQPAKLEDSAVYLCASSLLSGWRETQYFGPGTRLLVL.

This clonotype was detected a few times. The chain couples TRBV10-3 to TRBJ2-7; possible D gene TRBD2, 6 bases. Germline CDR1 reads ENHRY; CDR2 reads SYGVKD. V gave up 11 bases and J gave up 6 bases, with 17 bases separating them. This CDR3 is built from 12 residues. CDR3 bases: TGTGCCGCAATAGCGGCGGGCGGCGAGCAGTACTTC. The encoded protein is CAAIAAGGEQYF.